Below, one T cell receptor beta chain is given with its context. Here immunoSEQ multiplex PCR was the method, and the copy in TCRdb shows in-frame clones only, minus some. The data hold approximately 230,000 clones, with about 80% observed a single time. The source of the sample is a study of blood T cell repertoires in COVID-19. V was clipped by 1 base and J by 5 bases; unmatched bases: 5. Germline V gene data show CDR1 as SEHNR and CDR2 as FQNEAQ (reference sequence). This CDR3 has 15 amino acids. The sequenced sample was peripheral blood. The sequence was obtained from a man of 80 years or more with acute or convalescent COVID-19. V is TRBV7-9 and J is TRBJ1-5; 7 nucleotides line up with TRBD1. CDR3 coding DNA: TGTGCCAGCAGCTTAGGTTGGGACAGAGATCAGCCCCAGCATTTT. Protein sequence: CASSLGWDRDQPQHF.